This TCR beta chain was recorded in a study of blood T cell repertoires in COVID-19. Method: immunoSEQ multiplex PCR; TCRdb's copy keeps in-frame clones and lacks some. The sample carries roughly 340,000 clones, 80% to 90% recorded once. This CDR3 is built from 15 residues. V was cut by 7 bases and J by 3 bases, with 16 bases left in between. Per the germline V gene, CDR1 is MGHRA and CDR2 is YSYEKL. Specimen: PBMCs or T cells enriched from blood (not recorded which). The clonotype was recovered from a man aged 40-49 years in a cohort exposed to, infected with or recovered from COVID-19 (not recorded which). The chain carries TRBV4-1 and TRBJ1-3; tentative D call: TRBD1 (5 bases). CDR3 region: CASTETRTNGNTIYF. CDR3 DNA: TGCGCCAGCACTGAAACTCGGACAAATGGAAACACCATATATTTT.